This TCR beta chain emerged from a study of T cell responses to AZD1222 COVID-19 vaccine. The study's findings and limits: Repertoire sampling was restricted to post-peak T cell response timepoints.

The V gene's germline CDR1 is SGHDN and CDR2 FVKESK. There are 14 residues in the CDR3. Trimming took off 0 bases at V and 3 bases at J, with 8 bases between the two ends. Notes on this clone: Its antigen is as yet unknown.

Generated by immunoSEQ multiplex PCR, the TCRdb table keeps only in-frame clones and is missing some. The sample shows about 130,000 clones, approximately 90% of them seen only once. The source is an adult in good health. This chain joins TRBV14 and TRBJ1-1; D is uncertain. Sequencing was performed on peripheral blood, taken on day 0 of AZD1222 vaccination. CDR3 in amino acids: CASSQELHYTEAFF. CDR3 nucleotides: TGTGCCAGCAGCCAAGAACTACACTACACTGAAGCTTTCTTT.